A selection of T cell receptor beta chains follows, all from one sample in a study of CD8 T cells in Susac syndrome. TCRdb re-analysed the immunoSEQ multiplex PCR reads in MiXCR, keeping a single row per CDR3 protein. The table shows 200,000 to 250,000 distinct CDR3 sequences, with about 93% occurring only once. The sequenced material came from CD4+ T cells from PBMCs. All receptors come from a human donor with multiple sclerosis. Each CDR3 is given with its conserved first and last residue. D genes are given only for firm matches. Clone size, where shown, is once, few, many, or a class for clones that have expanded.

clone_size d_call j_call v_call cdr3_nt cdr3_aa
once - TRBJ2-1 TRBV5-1 TGCGCCAGCAGCCTTCTAGATAGCTCCTACAATGAGCAGTTCTTC CASSLLDSSYNEQFF
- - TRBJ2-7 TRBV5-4 TGTGCCAGCAGCCTGGAGGTTAGTAAGGGCTCCGAGCAGTACTTC CASSLEVSKGSEQYF
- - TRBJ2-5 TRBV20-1 TGCAGTGCCCCCAGGGGAGTTAATCAAGAGACCCAGTACTTC CSAPRGVNQETQYF
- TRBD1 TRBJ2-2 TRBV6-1 TGTGCCAGCAGGGGGAAGACAGGGGTCGACACCGGGGAGCTGTTTTTT CASRGKTGVDTGELFF
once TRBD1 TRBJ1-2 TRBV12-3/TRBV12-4 TGTGCCAGCAGTCCCCCGGGACAGCTTAACTATGGCTACACCTTC CASSPPGQLNYGYTF
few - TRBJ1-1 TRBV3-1 TGTGCCAGCAGGCAGGTGAGGAACACTGAAGCTTTCTTT CASRQVRNTEAFF
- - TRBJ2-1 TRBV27 TGTGCCAGCAGTGGTGGGCAGGGTAGGCCCTACAATGAGCAGTTCTTC CASSGGQGRPYNEQFF
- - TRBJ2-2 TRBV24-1 TGTGCCACCAGTGGTGTGGGTGGGGAGCTGTTTTTT CATSGVGGELFF
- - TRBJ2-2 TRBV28 TGTGCCAGCAGTCCCAGCCCTGACACCGGGGAGCTGTTTTTT CASSPSPDTGELFF
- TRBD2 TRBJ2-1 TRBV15 TGTGCCACCAGCAAGACTAGCGGGTCAATAGGTCCGTACAATGAGCAGTTCTTC CATSKTSGSIGPYNEQFF
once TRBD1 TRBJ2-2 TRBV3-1 TGTGCCAGCAGGTCCGGGACAGGGGCGACCGGGGAGCTGTTTTTT CASRSGTGATGELFF
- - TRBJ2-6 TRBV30 TGTGCCTGGGGCCTAGGTGCGGCCAACGTCCTGACTTTC CAWGLGAANVLTF
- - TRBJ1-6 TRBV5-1 TGCGCCAGCAGCTTGGGGGCACGCCTCAATTCACCCCTCCACTTT CASSLGARLNSPLHF
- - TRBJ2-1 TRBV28 TGTGCCAGCAGTTTATTAGGGGGTGAGCAGTTCTTC CASSLLGGEQFF
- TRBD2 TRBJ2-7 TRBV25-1 TGTGCCAGCAGGTCGGGAGGGGGGGCCTACGAGCAGTACTTC CASRSGGGAYEQYF
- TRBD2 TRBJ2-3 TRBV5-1 TGCGCCAGCAGCTTGGGGGTAGCGGGGAGTGCAGATACGCAGTATTTT CASSLGVAGSADTQYF
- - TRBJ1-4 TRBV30 TGTGCCTGGTCCCAGGATGGCACTAATGAAAAACTGTTTTTT CAWSQDGTNEKLFF
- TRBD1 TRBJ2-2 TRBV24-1 TGTGCCACCAGTGATTTTCGACAGGGGGCTAACACCGGGGAGCTGTTTTTT CATSDFRQGANTGELFF
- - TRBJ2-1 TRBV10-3 TGTGCCATCAGTGATGTTAGGGGGACGGGAACCAATGAGCAGTTCTTC CAISDVRGTGTNEQFF
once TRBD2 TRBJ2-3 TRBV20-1 TGCAGTGCTACCACACTAGCGGGGGTCGGAGATACGCAGTATTTT CSATTLAGVGDTQYF
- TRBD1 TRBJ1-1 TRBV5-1 TGCGCCAGCAGCCGAAGAGGGACAGGGGCGAACACTGAAGCTTTCTTT CASSRRGTGANTEAFF
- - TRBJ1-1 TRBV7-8 TGTGCCAGCAGCTTAGCTGCCCGGGATCGGGCTTTCTTT CASSLAARDRAFF
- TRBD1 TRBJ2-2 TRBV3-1 TGTGCCAGCAGCTGGGACAGGCCGAACACCGGGGAGCTGTTTTTT CASSWDRPNTGELFF
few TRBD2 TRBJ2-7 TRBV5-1 TGTGCCAGCAGTTTAGCGGGGTCCTACGAGCAGTACTTC CASSLAGSYEQYF
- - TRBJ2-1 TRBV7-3 TGTGCCAGCAGCTTAAGATCCAATGAGCAGTTCTTC CASSLRSNEQFF
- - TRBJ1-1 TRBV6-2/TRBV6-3 TGTGCCAGCAGTTCCTCGGATATGAACACTGAAGCTTTCTTT CASSSSDMNTEAFF
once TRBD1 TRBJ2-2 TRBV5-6 TGTGCCAGCAGCTTTGGGACAGGGGGACTAACCGGGGAGCTGTTTTTT CASSFGTGGLTGELFF
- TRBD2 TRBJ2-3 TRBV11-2 TGTGCCAGCAGCAGTTCTAGCGGGGGGGCTATAGCAGATACGCAGTATTTT CASSSSSGGAIADTQYF
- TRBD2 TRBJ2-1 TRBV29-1 TGCAGCGTTGTCCTAGCGGGGGGGCCCTACAATGAGCAGTTCTTC CSVVLAGGPYNEQFF
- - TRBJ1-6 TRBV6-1 TGTGCCAGCAGCCGGCTGGGACACGGAAATAATTCACCCCTCCACTTT CASSRLGHGNNSPLHF
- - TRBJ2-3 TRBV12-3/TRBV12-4 TGTGCCAGCAGTTTGGAAGGAATAGATACGCAGTATTTT CASSLEGIDTQYF
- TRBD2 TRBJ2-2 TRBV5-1 TGCGCCAGCAGCCTAAAGCGGGAGGGGAACACCGGGGAGCTGTTTTTT CASSLKREGNTGELFF
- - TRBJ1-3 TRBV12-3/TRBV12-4 TGTGCCAGCCTCAAGTTTGGAGGAGGAAACACCATATATTTT CASLKFGGGNTIYF
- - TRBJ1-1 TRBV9 TGTGCCAGCAGCGTAGTAGAGGGGCTAGAATCTGAAGCTTTCTTT CASSVVEGLESEAFF
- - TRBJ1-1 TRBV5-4 TGTGCCACCCGGACATCGAGAAACACTGAAGCTTTCTTT CATRTSRNTEAFF
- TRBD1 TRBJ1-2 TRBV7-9 TGTGCCAGCAGCCCGGGGACAGACTTGTATGGCTACACCTTC CASSPGTDLYGYTF
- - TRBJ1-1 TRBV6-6 TGTGCCAGCACCCGAGCCTGGGGAGCTTTCTTT CASTRAWGAFF
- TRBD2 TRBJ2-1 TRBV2 TGTGCCAGCGTTCTCGGACTAGCGGGGTGGGGTGAGCAGTTCTTC CASVLGLAGWGEQFF
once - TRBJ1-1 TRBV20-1 TGCAGTGCTAGAGTTGAGGGGGGCGGTGAAGCTTTCTTT CSARVEGGGEAFF
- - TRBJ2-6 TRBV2 TGTGCCAGCAGCGGTGCGTCATCTGGGGCCAACGTCCTGACTTTC CASSGASSGANVLTF
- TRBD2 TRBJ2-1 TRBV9 TGTGCCAGCAGCGCCTTGACTAGCGGCGATGAGCAGTTCTTC CASSALTSGDEQFF
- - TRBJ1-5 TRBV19 TGTGCCAGTAGTATCGGGCGGGAGCCCCAGCATTTT CASSIGREPQHF
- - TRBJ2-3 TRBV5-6 TGTGCCAGCACCTATTGGCGGAACACAGATACGCAGTATTTT CASTYWRNTDTQYF
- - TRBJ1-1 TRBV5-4 TGTGCCAGCAGTAGAGTCAGCGGGGGGAACACTGAAGCTTTCTTT CASSRVSGGNTEAFF
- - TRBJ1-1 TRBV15 TGTGCCACCAGCAGAGATCGTAACGGAGGCACTGAAGCTTTCTTT CATSRDRNGGTEAFF
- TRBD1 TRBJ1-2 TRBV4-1 TGCGCCAGCAGCGAGGGACAGACCCACGCTAACTATGGCTACACCTTC CASSEGQTHANYGYTF
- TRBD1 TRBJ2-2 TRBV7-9 TGTGCCAGCAGGCATAGTGACAGGGGGTCGGCCGGGGAGCTGTTTTTT CASRHSDRGSAGELFF
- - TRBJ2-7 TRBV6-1 TGTGCCAGCAGTGACCCAGGCCGGAATCAGGCCGAGCAGTACTTC CASSDPGRNQAEQYF
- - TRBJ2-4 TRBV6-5 TGTGCCAGCAGTTACGACCCAGGGGCCGGGGACATTCAGTACTTC CASSYDPGAGDIQYF